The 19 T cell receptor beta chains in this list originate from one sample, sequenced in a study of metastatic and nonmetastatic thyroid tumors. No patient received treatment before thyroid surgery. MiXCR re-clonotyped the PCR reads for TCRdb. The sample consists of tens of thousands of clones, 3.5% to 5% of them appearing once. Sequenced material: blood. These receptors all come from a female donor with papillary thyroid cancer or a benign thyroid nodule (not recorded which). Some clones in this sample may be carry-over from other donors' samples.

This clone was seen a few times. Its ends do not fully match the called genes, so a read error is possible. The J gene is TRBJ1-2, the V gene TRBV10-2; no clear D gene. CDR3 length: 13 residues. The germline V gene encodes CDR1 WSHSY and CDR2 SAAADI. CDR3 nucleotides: TGCGCCAGCAGTGAACGGTTAACCTATGGCCACACCTTC. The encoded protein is CASSERLTYGHTF.

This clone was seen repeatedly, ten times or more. In nucleotides, the CDR3 is TGTGCCAGCAGTTTCTGGGGGTCAACTAATGAAAAACTGTTTTTT. The encoded protein is CASSFWGSTNEKLFF. The chain joins TRBV12-3 or TRBV12-4 to TRBJ1-4; a weak D match, TRBD1 (5 bases). The germline V and J ends were trimmed by 3 bases and 0 bases, with 8 bases remaining between them. The CDR3 runs 15 residues.

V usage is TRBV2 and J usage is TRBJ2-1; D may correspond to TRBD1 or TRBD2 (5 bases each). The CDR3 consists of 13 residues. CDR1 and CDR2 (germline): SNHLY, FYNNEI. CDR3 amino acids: CEGSGAGFNEQFF. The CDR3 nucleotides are TGTGAAGGCAGCGGAGCAGGGTTCAATGAGCAGTTCTTC.

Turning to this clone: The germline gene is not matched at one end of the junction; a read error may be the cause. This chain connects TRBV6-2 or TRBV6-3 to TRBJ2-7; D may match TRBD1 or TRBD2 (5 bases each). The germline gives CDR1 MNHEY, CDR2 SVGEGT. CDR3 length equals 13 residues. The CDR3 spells CASTIDQLREQYF. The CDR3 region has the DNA TGTGCCAGCACTATAGACCAGCTCAGGGAGCAATACTTC.

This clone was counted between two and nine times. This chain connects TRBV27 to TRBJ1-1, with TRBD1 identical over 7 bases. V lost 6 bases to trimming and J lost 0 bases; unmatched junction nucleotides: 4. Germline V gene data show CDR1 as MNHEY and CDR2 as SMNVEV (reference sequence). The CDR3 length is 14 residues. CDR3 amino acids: CASSPDRLNTEAFF. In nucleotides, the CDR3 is TGTGCCAGCAGCCCGGACAGGCTGAACACTGAAGCTTTCTTT.

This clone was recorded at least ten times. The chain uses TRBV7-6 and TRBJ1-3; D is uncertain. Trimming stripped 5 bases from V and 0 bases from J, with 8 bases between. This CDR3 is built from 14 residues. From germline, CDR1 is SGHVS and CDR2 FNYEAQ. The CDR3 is CASSLTGSGNTIYF. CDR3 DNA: TGTGCCAGCAGCCTGACGGGCTCTGGAAACACCATATATTTT.

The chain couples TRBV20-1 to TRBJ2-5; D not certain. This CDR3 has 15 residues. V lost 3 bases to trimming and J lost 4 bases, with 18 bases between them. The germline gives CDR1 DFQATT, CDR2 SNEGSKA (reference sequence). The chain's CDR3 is CSASPNTGSRETQYF. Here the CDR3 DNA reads TGCAGTGCTAGCCCTAATACTGGCTCGAGAGAGACCCAGTACTTC.

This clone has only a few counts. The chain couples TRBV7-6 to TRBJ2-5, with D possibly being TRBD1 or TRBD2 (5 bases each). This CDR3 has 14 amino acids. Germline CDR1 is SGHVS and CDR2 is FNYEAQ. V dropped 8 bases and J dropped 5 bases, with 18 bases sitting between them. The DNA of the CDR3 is TGTGCCAGCGGACGGGACCAACGGAGGGAGACCCAGTACTTC. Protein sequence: CASGRDQRRETQYF. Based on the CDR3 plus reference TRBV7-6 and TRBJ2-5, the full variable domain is GAGVSQSPRYKVTKRGQDVALRCDPISGHVSLYWYRQALGQGPEFLTYFNYEAQQDKSGLPNDRFSAERPEGSISTLTIQRTEQRDSAMYRCASGRDQRRETQYFGPGTRLLVL.

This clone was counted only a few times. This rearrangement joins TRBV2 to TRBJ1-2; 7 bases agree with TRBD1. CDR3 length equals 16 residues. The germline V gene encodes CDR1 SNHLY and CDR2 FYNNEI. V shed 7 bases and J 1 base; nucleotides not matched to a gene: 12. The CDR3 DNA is TGTGCCAGCAAGTCGGCGGCAGGGGGTTATAACTATGGCTACACCTTC. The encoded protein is CASKSAAGGYNYGYTF.

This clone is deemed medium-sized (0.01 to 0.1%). CDR3 in DNA: TGTGCCAGCAGTTCGGGACGGAACTCCTACGAGCAGTACTTC. It encodes CASSSGRNSYEQYF. J is TRBJ2-7 and V is TRBV28, with D perhaps TRBD1 or TRBD2 (5 bases each). Germline-derived CDR1 and CDR2 are MDHEN and SYDVKM. V lost 4 bases and J 0 bases, leaving 10 bases between the germline ends. The CDR3 length is 14 residues. Variable domain in full (rest from reference TRBV28 and TRBJ2-7): DVKVTQSSRYLVKRTGEKVFLECVQDMDHENMFWYRQDPGLGLRLIYFSYDVKMKEKGDIPEGYSVSREKKERFSLILESASTNQTSMYLCASSSGRNSYEQYFGPGTRLTVT.

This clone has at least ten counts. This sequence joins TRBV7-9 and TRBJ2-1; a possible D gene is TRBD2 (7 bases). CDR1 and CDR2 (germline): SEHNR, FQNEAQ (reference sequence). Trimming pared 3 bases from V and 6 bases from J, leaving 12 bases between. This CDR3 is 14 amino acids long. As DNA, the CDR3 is TGTGCCAGCAGCTTCGAGGGGGGGGGCAATGAGCAGTTCTTC. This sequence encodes CASSFEGGGNEQFF.

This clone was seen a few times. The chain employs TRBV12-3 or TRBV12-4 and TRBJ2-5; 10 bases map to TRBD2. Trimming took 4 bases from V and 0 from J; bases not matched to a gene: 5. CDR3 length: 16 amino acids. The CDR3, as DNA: TGTGCCAGCAGTTCGAGTAGCGGGGGGTACCAAGAGACCCAGTACTTC. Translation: CASSSSSGGYQETQYF.

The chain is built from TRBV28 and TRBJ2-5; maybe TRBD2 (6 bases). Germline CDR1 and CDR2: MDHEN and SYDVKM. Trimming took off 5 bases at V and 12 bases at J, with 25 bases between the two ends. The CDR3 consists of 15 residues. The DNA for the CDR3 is TGTGCCAGCAGTCGACTAAGCGCGGGGCAAGAGGCCAAGTACTTC. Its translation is CASSRLSAGQEAKYF. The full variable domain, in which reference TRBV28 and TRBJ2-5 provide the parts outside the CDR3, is DVKVTQSSRYLVKRTGEKVFLECVQDMDHENMFWYRQDPGLGLRLIYFSYDVKMKEKGDIPEGYSVSREKKERFSLILESASTNQTSMYLCASSRLSAGQEAKYFGPGTRLLVL.

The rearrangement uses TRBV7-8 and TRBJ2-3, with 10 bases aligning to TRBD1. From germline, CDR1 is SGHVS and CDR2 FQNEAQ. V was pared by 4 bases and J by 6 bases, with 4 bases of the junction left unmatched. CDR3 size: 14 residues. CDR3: CASSSTGGSDTQYF. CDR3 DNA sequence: TGTGCCAGCAGCTCGACAGGGGGCTCGGATACGCAGTATTTT.

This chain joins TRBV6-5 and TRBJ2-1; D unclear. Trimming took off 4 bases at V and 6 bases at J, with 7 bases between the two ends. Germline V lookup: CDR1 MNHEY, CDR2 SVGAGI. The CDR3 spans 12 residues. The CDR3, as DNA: TGTGCCAGCAGTTTCAGAAGCAATGAGCAGTTCTTC. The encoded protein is CASSFRSNEQFF.

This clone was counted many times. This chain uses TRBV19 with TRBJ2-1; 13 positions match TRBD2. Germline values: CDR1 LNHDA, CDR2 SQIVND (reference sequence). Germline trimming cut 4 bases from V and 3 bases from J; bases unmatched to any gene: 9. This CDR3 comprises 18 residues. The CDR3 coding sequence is TGTGCCAGTAGTACCGACAGGACTAGCGGGAGACGCTACAATGAGCAGTTCTTC. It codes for CASSTDRTSGRRYNEQFF.

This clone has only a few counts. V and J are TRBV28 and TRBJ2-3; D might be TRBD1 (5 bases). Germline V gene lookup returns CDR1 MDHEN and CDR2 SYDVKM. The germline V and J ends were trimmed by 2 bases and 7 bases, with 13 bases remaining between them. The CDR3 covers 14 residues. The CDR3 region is CASSLRQIQNTQYF. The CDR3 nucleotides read TGTGCCAGCAGTTTAAGACAGATCCAGAATACGCAGTATTTT.

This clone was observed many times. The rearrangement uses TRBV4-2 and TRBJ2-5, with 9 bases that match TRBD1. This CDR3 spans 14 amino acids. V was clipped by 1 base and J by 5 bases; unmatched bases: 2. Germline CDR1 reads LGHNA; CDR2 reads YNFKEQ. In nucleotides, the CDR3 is TGTGCCAGCAGCCAAGGTACAGGGGGCGAGACCCAGTACTTC. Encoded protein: CASSQGTGGETQYF.

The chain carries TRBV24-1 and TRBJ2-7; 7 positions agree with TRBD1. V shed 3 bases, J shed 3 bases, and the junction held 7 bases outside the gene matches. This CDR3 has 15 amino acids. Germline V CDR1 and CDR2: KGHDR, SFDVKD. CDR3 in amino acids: CATSDPRQGYYEQYF. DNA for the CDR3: TGTGCCACCAGTGATCCCCGACAGGGTTACTACGAGCAGTACTTC.